A single sample gave rise to the 18 T cell receptor beta chains below, sequenced in a study of beta chain features in type 1 diabetes. All of the isolated RNA was reverse transcribed, so expressed TCRB transcripts were sequenced. Repertoires were generated with immunoSEQ multiplex PCR, while TCRdb's copy carries only in-frame clones and drops some. Seen here are some 400,000 clones, around 15% observed once, and the top ten hold under 0.02%. The sample consisted of naive CD4+ T cells from blood. Every receptor here comes from a woman aged 18-29 years in good health.

This clone was found a few times. V is TRBV7-3 and J is TRBJ2-1; 13 bases agree with TRBD2. With V trimmed by 2 bases and J by 7 bases, 8 bases remained unmatched. CDR3 length: 17 residues. CDR1 is SGHTA and CDR2 is FQGTGA in the germline V gene. In DNA form, the CDR3 reads TGTGCCAGCAGCTTACAGGGTCTACTAGCGGGAGGGAATGAGCAGTTCTTC. This codes for CASSLQGLLAGGNEQFF.

V and J are TRBV7-8 and TRBJ2-7, with unresolved D. CDR3 length equals 14 residues. Trimming took 5 bases from V and 3 from J, leaving 14 bases between them. Germline assignment: CDR1 SGHVS and CDR2 FQNEAQ. The CDR3 reads CASSPRFWSYEQYF. In DNA form, the CDR3 reads TGTGCCAGCAGCCCGCGCTTCTGGAGCTACGAGCAGTACTTC.

This clone was seen more than once but under ten times. The chain carries TRBV7-2 and TRBJ2-4; TRBD1 agrees at 7 bases. In germline, CDR1 is SGHTA, CDR2 FQGNSA. Trimming took 0 bases from V and 1 from J; bases not matched to a gene: 9. The CDR3 is 18 amino acids. CDR3 DNA sequence: TGTGCCAGCAGCTTAGCGCCGGACAGGTTATACGCCAAAAACATTCAGTACTTC. Translated: CASSLAPDRLYAKNIQYF.

This clone was counted between two and nine times. V and J are TRBV5-1 and TRBJ1-1; D is perhaps TRBD1 (6 bases). The CDR3 has 14 amino acids. Germline loops: CDR1 SGHRS, CDR2 YFSETQ. V was clipped by 4 bases and J by 4 bases, with 14 bases between them. CDR3 amino acids: CASSQQGSSTEAFF. The CDR3 DNA sequence: TGCGCCAGCAGCCAACAGGGTAGTTCCACTGAAGCTTTCTTT.

This rearrangement joins TRBV7-3 to TRBJ2-3; 11 bases match TRBD1. V gave up 5 bases and J gave up 3 bases; unmatched junction bases: 4. CDR1 and CDR2 (germline): SGHTA, FQGTGA. The CDR3 is made up of 15 amino acids. Written as DNA, the CDR3 is TGTGCCAGCAGCACGGGACAGGGGGGTACAGATACGCAGTATTTT. Amino acids: CASSTGQGGTDTQYF.

This clone was seen only a few times. As DNA, the CDR3 is TGTGCCAGCAGCCCTAGCCGTTCCTACGAGCAGTACTTC. It yields the protein CASSPSRSYEQYF. V is TRBV7-9 and J is TRBJ2-7; D may be TRBD2 (5 bases). There are 13 residues in the CDR3. The germline CDR1 and CDR2 sequences are SEHNR and FQNEAQ (reference sequence). V lost 5 bases and J lost 1, with 9 bases in between.

The V and J genes are TRBV28 and TRBJ1-1; no firm D call. Trimming took 8 bases from V and 5 from J, leaving 9 bases between them. This CDR3 region has 11 residues. CDR1 and CDR2 (germline): MDHEN, SYDVKM. CDR3 in DNA: TGTGCCAGCTCCATCCGGACTGAAGCTTTCTTT. Translated, it gives CASSIRTEAFF.

The rearrangement uses TRBV7-9 and TRBJ2-3, with 7 bases that match TRBD2. The CDR3 spans 17 residues. J lost 0 bases, V lost 5 bases, and 11 bases had no gene match. The V gene's germline CDR1 is SEHNR and CDR2 FQNEAQ (reference sequence). The DNA for the CDR3 is TGTGCCAGCAGCCGCCCTAGCGGAATAACTAGCACAGATACGCAGTATTTT. This codes for CASSRPSGITSTDTQYF.

The rearrangement uses TRBV4-2 and TRBJ2-1; 10 bases align to TRBD2. The germline V gene encodes CDR1 LGHNA and CDR2 YNFKEQ. J lost 6 bases, V lost 0 bases, and 5 bases had no gene match. This CDR3 has 16 amino acids. The CDR3: CASSQELVAGGNEQFF. CDR3 in DNA: TGTGCCAGCAGCCAAGAGTTGGTAGCGGGAGGCAATGAGCAGTTCTTC.

The J gene is TRBJ2-7, the V gene TRBV7-2, with 8 bases identical to TRBD2. Germline V gene data show CDR1 as SGHTA and CDR2 as FQGNSA. The CDR3 sequence is 15 residues long. With 5 bases clipped from V and 0 bases from J, the junction kept 6 bases outside the gene matches. The CDR3 DNA is TGTGCCAGCAGCCTCACTAGCGGAGCCTCCTACGAGCAGTACTTC. This sequence encodes CASSLTSGASYEQYF.

The chain joins TRBV11-3 to TRBJ2-3, with D tentatively TRBD2 (5 bases). Looked up from germline, CDR1 is SGHNT and CDR2 is YENEEA. V was trimmed by 0 bases and J by 1 base, leaving 5 bases between them. CDR3 length equals 14 residues. CDR3 amino acids: CASSLEGGTDTQYF. The CDR3 DNA sequence: TGTGCCAGCAGCTTAGAGGGAGGCACAGATACGCAGTATTTT.

The CDR3, as DNA: TGTGCCAGCAGCTTAGGGGGGGGCTATAGTGAAGCTTTCTTT. Translated, it gives CASSLGGGYSEAFF. The J gene is TRBJ1-1, the V gene TRBV7-2, with D maybe TRBD1 (6 bases). The V end was cut by 1 base, the J end by 7 bases, with 13 bases between. In germline, CDR1 is SGHTA, CDR2 FQGNSA. This CDR3 is built from 14 residues.

A few counts support this clone. This rearrangement joins TRBV27 to TRBJ2-7, with D maybe TRBD1 (5 bases). Trimming pared 4 bases from V and 1 base from J, leaving 14 bases between. In germline, CDR1 is MNHEY, CDR2 SMNVEV (reference sequence). This CDR3 spans 15 amino acids. CDR3 coding DNA: TGTGCCAGCAGTTCCCGAGCAGGGATTTCCTACGAGCAGTACTTC. As protein: CASSSRAGISYEQYF.

The J gene is TRBJ2-1, the V gene TRBV10-3, with 10 nucleotides matching TRBD2. The CDR3 length is 15 residues. Germline V CDR1 and CDR2: ENHRY, SYGVKD. The V and J ends lost 7 bases and 7 bases, in that order; junction bases with no gene match: 10. The CDR3 DNA sequence: TGTGCCATCATGGGCGGGACTAGCGAACGGAATGAGCAGTTCTTC. It translates to CAIMGGTSERNEQFF.

A few counts support this clone. V and J are TRBV19 and TRBJ1-5; 8 positions match TRBD1. The CDR3 totals 16 residues. Trimming at V came to 4 bases and at J to 0 bases, leaving 5 bases not matched to a gene. Germline lookup yields CDR1 LNHDA and CDR2 SQIVND (reference sequence). The CDR3 protein is CASSRQGKYSNQPQHF. CDR3 sequence (DNA): TGTGCCAGTAGTAGACAGGGGAAATATAGCAATCAGCCCCAGCATTTT.

The gene calls are TRBV4-1 and TRBJ2-1; the D gene is possibly TRBD2 (5 bases). The germline gives CDR1 MGHRA, CDR2 YSYEKL. The CDR3 length is 15 residues. Trimming removed 1 base from V and 4 bases from J, with 11 bases in between. The CDR3 loop reads CASSQGVERYNEQFF. As DNA, the CDR3 is TGCGCCAGCAGCCAAGGGGTGGAGCGGTACAATGAGCAGTTCTTC.

CDR3 sequence (DNA): TGCAGCGTTATACTCTTTAGCGCAGGGAGGGTCACAGATACGCAGTATTTT. As protein: CSVILFSAGRVTDTQYF. J is TRBJ2-3 and V is TRBV29-1; 7 nucleotides match TRBD2. This CDR3 contains 17 residues. The V gene's germline CDR1 is SQVTM and CDR2 ANQGSEA. V lost 5 bases, J lost 2 bases, and 16 bases stayed unmatched.

This clone has only a few counts. The chain combines TRBV16 with TRBJ2-1; 8 bases align to TRBD2. This CDR3 comprises 17 residues. V shed 5 bases and J 0 bases; nucleotides not matched to a gene: 9. CDR1 is KGHSY, CDR2 FQNENV, per germline. Written as DNA, the CDR3 is TGTGCCAGCAGCGGACGGGTAGCGGGGTACTCCTACAATGAGCAGTTCTTC. Amino acid sequence: CASSGRVAGYSYNEQFF.